A selection of T cell receptor beta chains follows, all from one sample in a study of blood T cell repertoires in COVID-19. Profiling relied on immunoSEQ multiplex PCR, and the TCRdb table lists in-frame clones only, not all of them. The table lists more than 70,000 clones, about nine tenths of them singletons, with around 2.9% in the top ten. The sample taken for sequencing was peripheral blood. Receptors originate from a woman in her fifties or sixties with active or convalescent COVID-19. Each CDR3 is given with its conserved first and last residue. Fields, in order: D gene, clone size, V gene, J gene, CDR3 DNA, CDR3 protein. D genes are given only for firm matches. For some rows the clone size is stated as once, few or many, or as a class when expanded; others skip it.

TRBD1	-	TRBV5-4	TRBJ1-3	TGTGCCAGCAGCGGGACAGACTCTGGAAACACCATATATTTT	CASSGTDSGNTIYF
TRBD1	-	TRBV5-6	TRBJ1-2	TGTGCCAGCAGCCTGACAGGGGCTAACTATGGCTACACCTTC	CASSLTGANYGYTF
TRBD2	-	TRBV6-2/TRBV6-3	TRBJ2-1	TGTGCCAGCAGCTCCGGGACTAGCGGGTCGAATGAGCAGTTCTTC	CASSSGTSGSNEQFF
-	-	TRBV12-3/TRBV12-4	TRBJ2-7	TGTGCCAGCAGCGGGGTTAGCTCCTACGAGCAGTACTTC	CASSGVSSYEQYF
-	once	TRBV5-5	TRBJ2-6	TGTGCCAGCAGCAGAGAGGGCTCTGGGGCCAACGTCCTGACTTTC	CASSREGSGANVLTF
-	few	TRBV5-1	TRBJ2-5	TGCGCCAGCAGCTTGGCACAGGGTATACGAGAGACCCAGTACTTC	CASSLAQGIRETQYF
-	-	TRBV5-1	TRBJ2-7	TGCGCCAGCAGCGCATCAACAGGGTTGAGTTACGAGCAGTACTTC	CASSASTGLSYEQYF
TRBD1	-	TRBV9	TRBJ1-1	TGTGCCAGCAGCCCCTATCAGGGGGCTGAAGCTTTCTTT	CASSPYQGAEAFF
-	-	TRBV29-1	TRBJ2-7	TGCAGCGGTATACAGGGTTGGGCCTCCGAGCAGTACTTC	CSGIQGWASEQYF
-	-	TRBV11-2	TRBJ2-7	TGTGCCAGCAGCTTAGATCACCCAGCGACCTACGAGCAGTACTTC	CASSLDHPATYEQYF
-	-	TRBV7-2	TRBJ2-3	TGTGCCAGCAGCTTAAGTGGGGGGGGCGCAGATACGCAGTATTTT	CASSLSGGGADTQYF
-	medium-sized	TRBV2	TRBJ1-2	TGTGCCAGCAGCGGGACTAAGGGTGCACGCGTTGGCTACACCTTC	CASSGTKGARVGYTF
TRBD1	-	TRBV6-2/TRBV6-3	TRBJ2-1	TGTGCCAGCAGTAGGTTGGACAGGGACAATGAGCAGTTCTTC	CASSRLDRDNEQFF
TRBD1	-	TRBV9	TRBJ1-2	TGTGCCAGCACCCGGGACAGGGGGCCCTATGGCTACACCTTC	CASTRDRGPYGYTF
-	few	TRBV12-3/TRBV12-4	TRBJ1-1	TGTGCCAGCAGTTTGCTCAGTGAAGCTTTCTTT	CASSLLSEAFF
TRBD1	-	TRBV9	TRBJ2-1	TGTGCCAGCAGCGTCGGGTGGACAGGGAAATACAATGAGCAGTTCTTC	CASSVGWTGKYNEQFF
-	-	TRBV19	TRBJ1-2	TGTGCCAGTAGTATAGTCTCCGGACTGATAGCTAACTATGGCTACACCTTC	CASSIVSGLIANYGYTF
-	-	TRBV7-2	TRBJ1-2	TGTGCCAGCAACCCCGACCGGGGGGCGGCGTGGGGCTACACCTTC	CASNPDRGAAWGYTF
-	-	TRBV25-1	TRBJ2-3	TGTGCCAGCAGTGAACTGACTAGCACAGATACGCAGTATTTT	CASSELTSTDTQYF
-	few	TRBV15	TRBJ2-2	TGTGCCACCAGCAGAGGGACAGCAAACACCGGGGAGCTGTTTTTT	CATSRGTANTGELFF
-	-	TRBV6-2/TRBV6-3	TRBJ2-7	TGTGCCAGCACCCCTAGGACTAACGCACACGAGCAGTACTTC	CASTPRTNAHEQYF
-	-	TRBV5-1	TRBJ1-1	TGCGCCAGCAGCTTGATTTTTGGGCGGAACACTGAAGCTTTCTTT	CASSLIFGRNTEAFF